The 8 T cell receptor beta chains below were found in one sample sequenced in a study of CD8+ T cells in alopecia areata. Extraction of RNA preceded its reverse transcription into cDNA, which served as the sequencing template. Generated by immunoSEQ multiplex PCR, the TCRdb table keeps only in-frame clones and is missing some. This record lists 20,000 or so clones, none seen once only, and the top ten clones contain around 29%. Scientists pooled cutaneous lymph node cells and sorted them on CD4, CD8alpha, NKG2D, NKG2ACE and other markers. The sequencing input was CD8+ T cells sorted from a lymph node. These receptors came from a C3H/HeJ mouse with alopecia areata. Mouse strain MHC haplotype: H2-k.

This clone came up many times. The listed genes are named as in mouse. The sequence runs out 4 residues before the end of the CDR3; the remainder is reconstructed from the germline J gene. This sequence joins TRBV14 and TRBJ1-4; TRBD1 aligns across 9 bases. This CDR3 region has 16 residues. V gave up 3 bases and J gave up 5 bases; unmatched junction bases: 8. Per the germline V gene, CDR1 is SGHDT and CDR2 is FRDEAV. The chain's CDR3 is CASSSHGQGKNERLFF. CDR3 DNA, as far as it was read: TGTGCCAGCAGTTCACACGGACAGGGGAAAAACGAA.

Notes on this clone: These gene names are mouse names. The sequenced CDR3 bases are TGTGCTAGCAGTCCGGGACTGGGGGGGCGCGGTGCAGAA. Translation: CASSPGLGGRGAE. The full-length CDR3 reads as CASSPGLGGRGAETLYF. This chain joins TRBV17 and TRBJ2-3; 14 bases are shared with TRBD2. The read is 4 residues too short to cover the CDR3 end, so that end is filled in from the germline J gene. This CDR3 comprises 17 residues. Trimming removed 5 bases from V and 1 base from J; junction bases left unmatched: 5. Germline V gene lookup returns CDR1 MNHDT and CDR2 YYDKIL.

A note on this clone: TCRdb's protein sequence differs at residue 12 from the translated DNA; the protein presented here follows the DNA. The genes and germline here are from mouse. CDR3 amino acids: CASSDTGAGNSPLYF. The sequenced part of the CDR3 DNA is TGTGCCAGCAGTGATACAGGGGCGGGGAATTCGCCC. This chain connects TRBV13-1 to TRBJ1-6, with 7 bases lining up with TRBD1. The missing CDR3 end, 3 residues past where the read stops, is filled in from the germline J gene. TRBJ1-6 belongs to the ORF category, with a function that is uncertain. The V segment lost 1 base and the J segment 7 bases; nucleotides outside the gene matches: 5. The length of the CDR3 is 15 residues. The germline CDR1 and CDR2 sequences are NSHNY and SYGAGN.

With respect to this clone: Gene names and germline refer to mouse. The CDR3 bases that were read are TGTGCCAGCAGTATAGATGGGACAGGGGAT. It encodes CASSIDGTGD. The CDR3 as a whole reads CASSIDGTGDEQYF. The rearrangement links TRBV19 to TRBJ2-7, with TRBD1 matching 10 bases. The sequenced fragment ends 4 residues before the CDR3 boundary, so the rest is inferred from the germline J gene. The CDR3 loop spans 14 amino acids. Germline assignment: CDR1 FNHDT and CDR2 SITEND (reference sequence).

Notes on this clone: The germline and genes are mouse ones. The read comes to an end 4 residues before the CDR3 does, leaving the germline J gene to fill in the end. The chain uses TRBV19 and TRBJ2-7; D may be TRBD1 (5 bases). The germline CDR1 and CDR2 sequences are FNHDT and SITEND (reference sequence). V shed 7 bases and J shed 3 bases, with 11 bases lying between them. The CDR3 extends over 12 amino acids. CDR3 DNA, as far as it was read: TGTGCCAGCCTCTCGGACAACTAT. It specifies CASLSDNY. The whole CDR3 is CASLSDNYEQYF.

This clone was seen more than once but under ten times. The germline and genes are mouse ones. The read is 4 residues too short to cover the CDR3 end, so that end is filled in from the germline J gene. V usage is TRBV3 and J usage is TRBJ2-2; D perhaps matches TRBD2 (6 bases). CDR1 and CDR2 from the germline V gene are SNHLY and FYNGKV (reference sequence). The CDR3 loop spans 15 amino acids. V lost 2 bases and J lost 0, with 7 bases in between. This chain's CDR3 is CASSLTGTNTGQLYF. CDR3 bases read: TGTGCCAGCAGCTTAACTGGGACAAACACCGGG.

This clone came up a few times. The germline and genes are mouse ones. The DNA ends 4 residues before the CDR3 does, and the rest of the CDR3 is filled in from the germline J gene. This chain links TRBV19 with TRBJ2-2, with 9 bases identical to TRBD1. Trimming cost V 5 bases and J 4 bases; bases outside gene matches: 6. This CDR3 contains 15 residues. The germline gives CDR1 FNHDT, CDR2 SITEND (reference sequence). The CDR3 spells CASSTDRGATGQLYF. The covered CDR3 bases are TGTGCCAGCAGCACCGACAGGGGGGCCACCGGG.

This clone was counted many times. Germline and genes here are mouse. The read ends 4 residues before the CDR3 terminus; that terminus is restored from the germline J gene. The chain joins TRBV13-3 to TRBJ2-7; TRBD1 matches 10 bases. Per the germline V gene, CDR1 is NNHDY and CDR2 is SYVADS. Losses at the gene ends were 9 bases for V and 3 bases for J; bases not matched to a gene: 3. This CDR3 is built from 12 residues. The CDR3 bases that were read are TGTGCCACCGGGACAGGGGACTAT. This translates into CATGTGDY. The full CDR3 is CATGTGDYEQYF.